This TCR beta chain was documented in a study of naive and memory T cell subsets. Alpha and beta constant region primers primed reverse transcription for blood and skin samples. TCRdb processed the 5' RACE reads anew with MiXCR; each CDR3 protein has one entry. In the table there are about 26,000 distinct CDR3 sequences, around a quarter of which are singletons. The trim removed 6 bases at V and 1 base at J, leaving 3 bases unmatched. The CDR3 has 15 amino acids. The germline gives CDR1 MNHNY, CDR2 SVGAGI (reference sequence). Whole blood, 2.5 ml, came from adult healthy volunteers. The chain recombines TRBV6-6 with TRBJ1-5; 10 bases fit TRBD1. The sequence came from a female donor in good health. The CDR3 DNA reads TGTGCCAGCAGCAAGGACAGGGGGAGCAATCAGCCCCAGCATTTT. Amino acids: CASSKDRGSNQPQHF.